This T cell receptor (beta chain) derives from a study of CD8 T cells in Susac syndrome. The wider study: When blood was collected, patients with Susac syndrome were therapy-naive, were taking corticosteroids, or were receiving intravenous immunoglobulin alone. Notes on the study in general: The CD4+ T cell repertoires in Susac syndrome were not clonally expanded.

After extraction with the RNeasy kit, 0.5 to 1 ug of the RNA was reverse transcribed using random hexamers. The authors amplified TCR beta CDR3 across 54 Vbeta and 13 Jbeta using immunoSEQ multiplex PCR. From the immunoSEQ multiplex PCR reads, TCRdb called clonotypes with MiXCR, one entry per CDR3 protein. The sample records hundreds of thousands of distinct CDR3 sequences, less than 95% being singletons. Blood CD8+ and CD4+ T cells underwent high-throughput TCR beta sequencing. To note about this clonotype: The antigen remains undetermined.

Source material: CD4+ T cells from PBMCs. The receptor's source is a human donor with Susac syndrome.

The CDR3 DNA reads TGTGCCAGCAGCTTAGAGGTGGCTAAGCGGGGGGCCTGGGTACCTCCTCAGTTCTTC. This codes for CASSLEVAKRGAWVPPQFF. The J gene is TRBJ2-1, the V gene TRBV7-8, with TRBD2 matching over 9 bases. This CDR3 spans 19 amino acids. Germline V gene sequence: CDR1 SGHVS, CDR2 FQNEAQ. Trimming at V came to 1 base and at J to 13 bases, leaving 23 bases not matched to a gene. The entire variable domain, with the rest obtained from reference TRBV7-8 and TRBJ2-1, is as follows: GAGVSQSPRYKVAKRGQDVALRCDPISGHVSLFWYQQALGQGPEFLTYFQNEAQLDKSGLPSDRFFAERPEGSVSTLKIQRTQQEDSAVYLCASSLEVAKRGAWVPPQFFGPGTRLTVL.